The 2 T cell receptor beta chains below were found in one sample sequenced in a study of radiotherapy plus CTLA-4 blockade in lung cancer. Sequenced by immunoSEQ multiplex PCR; TCRdb stores in-frame clones only, minus some. The table shows 40,000 or so clones, with approximately 62% occurring only once. The sample consisted of peripheral blood, taken from a patient treated with radiotherapy plus ipilimumab. The receptors come from a human donor with non-small cell lung cancer who had a partial response to radiotherapy plus ipilimumab.

V usage is TRBV6-1 and J usage is TRBJ1-1; 9 nucleotides align to TRBD1. V lost 6 bases to trimming and J lost 2 bases; unmatched junction nucleotides: 4. CDR1 and CDR2 from the germline V gene are MNHNS and SASEGT. The CDR3 contains 14 residues. In nucleotides, the CDR3 is TGTGCCAGCAGCCTACAGGGGGCAAACACTGAAGCTTTCTTT. This sequence encodes CASSLQGANTEAFF.

The rearrangement uses TRBV7-8 and TRBJ2-5; D remains unclear. Germline V gives CDR1 SGHVS, CDR2 FQNEAQ. V was trimmed by 3 bases and J by 1 base, leaving 12 bases between them. The CDR3 runs 15 residues. The CDR3 is CASSFTSPGQETQYF. Written as DNA, the CDR3 is TGTGCCAGCAGCTTCACCAGCCCGGGCCAAGAGACCCAGTACTTC.